Shown below are 27 T cell receptor beta chains from a single sample sequenced in a study of regulatory dendritic cells for organ transplantation. Some clones are missing from TCRdb's copy, which holds only in-frame ones; the method was immunoSEQ multiplex PCR. The sample holds under 15,000 clones, about 70% seen once. CFSE-labeled sorted T cells met regulatory or mature dendritic cells for about five days. No antigens are known for them. Sequencing input: naive CD4+ T cells from blood cultured with regulatory dendritic cells. The subset was: CD45RA+ naive T cells. All receptors come from a human donor in good health.

V usage is TRBV2 and J usage is TRBJ1-2; tentatively, D is TRBD1 (5 bases). Deletions cut 5 bases from V and 4 bases from J, with 14 bases between. This CDR3 has 14 amino acids. Germline V gene lookup returns CDR1 SNHLY and CDR2 FYNNEI. CDR3 residues: CASSWRQGPYGYTF. In DNA, the CDR3 is TGTGCCAGCAGTTGGCGGCAGGGCCCCTATGGCTACACCTTC.

The chain combines TRBV7-9 with TRBJ1-2; TRBD1 agrees at 7 bases. The CDR3 contains 14 residues. Germline assignment: CDR1 SEHNR and CDR2 FQNEAQ (reference sequence). V shed 0 bases, J shed 8 bases, and the junction held 6 bases outside the gene matches. The chain's CDR3 is CASSLASRGPGYTF. The CDR3 region has the DNA TGTGCCAGCAGCTTAGCTTCAAGGGGGCCAGGCTACACCTTC.

V usage is TRBV6-1 and J usage is TRBJ2-1; 8 nucleotides align to TRBD1. The CDR3 sequence is 15 residues long. Germline CDR1 MNHNS, CDR2 SASEGT. The trim removed 1 base at V and 6 bases at J, leaving 5 bases unmatched. CDR3 loop: CASSEGQGNFNEQFF. The CDR3 DNA follows: TGTGCCAGCAGTGAAGGACAGGGGAATTTCAATGAGCAGTTCTTC.

The V and J genes are TRBV19 and TRBJ2-7; the D gene is possibly TRBD2 (6 bases). This CDR3 has 15 residues. Between the trimmed V and J ends, which lost 6 bases and 0 bases, there was a span of 15 bases. CDR1 is LNHDA and CDR2 is SQIVND in the germline V gene (reference sequence). CDR3: CASSLGLADSYEQYF. CDR3 in DNA: TGTGCCAGTAGCCTCGGATTAGCGGACTCCTACGAGCAGTACTTC.

The rearrangement uses TRBV19 and TRBJ1-6; the match to TRBD1 covers 7 bases. This CDR3 is 15 amino acids long. CDR1 and CDR2 from the germline V gene are LNHDA and SQIVND (reference sequence). After removal of 6 bases from V and 14 bases from J, the junction contained 16 bases not matched to a gene. The CDR3 spells CASSITGTDRESLHF. The CDR3 nucleotides are TGTGCCAGTAGCATCACCGGGACAGACCGAGAGTCCCTCCACTTT.

This clone was counted between two and nine times. The chain recombines TRBV2 with TRBJ1-2, with unresolved D. Germline V gives CDR1 SNHLY, CDR2 FYNNEI. The CDR3 contains 13 residues. The CDR3 protein is CASSAARPYGYTF. The CDR3 DNA follows: TGTGCTTCGAGCGCCGCTCGGCCCTATGGCTACACCTTC.

The genes are TRBV6-6 and TRBJ2-1; D uncertain. The CDR3 contains 11 residues. V lost 7 bases and J lost 2, with 3 bases in between. CDR1 and CDR2 (germline): MNHNY, SVGAGI (reference sequence). The CDR3 bases are TGTGCCAGCACAGCCTACAATGAGCAGTTCTTC. This encodes CASTAYNEQFF.

The CDR3 coding sequence is TGTGCCACCGCCCAGGGGCGCCCCAGAGATACGCAGTATTTT. Translated: CATAQGRPRDTQYF. The rearrangement links TRBV2 to TRBJ2-3; the D gene is possibly TRBD1 (6 bases). V was trimmed by 10 bases and J by 5 bases, leaving 19 bases between them. This CDR3 comprises 14 residues. Per germline, CDR1 SNHLY and CDR2 FYNNEI. Together with reference TRBV2 and TRBJ2-3, the CDR3 gives the full variable domain: EPEVTQTPSHQVTQMGQEVILRCVPISNHLYFYWYRQILGQKVEFLVSFYNNEISEKSEIFDDQFSVERPDGSNFTLKIRSTKLEDSAMYFCATAQGRPRDTQYFGPGTRLTVL.

The chain couples TRBV6-6 to TRBJ1-5; a weak D match, TRBD1 (6 bases). From germline, CDR1 is MNHNY and CDR2 SVGAGI (reference sequence). This CDR3 is 14 amino acids long. Deletions cut 5 bases from V and 0 bases from J, with 8 bases between. The DNA of the CDR3 is TGTGCCAGCAGTGGACAGAATAGCAATCAGCCCCAGCATTTT. This encodes CASSGQNSNQPQHF.

The rearrangement links TRBV6-6 to TRBJ1-5, with D possibly matching TRBD1 (5 bases). Germline V gene lookup returns CDR1 MNHNY and CDR2 SVGAGI (reference sequence). The CDR3 extends over 12 amino acids. V was trimmed by 6 bases and J by 7 bases, leaving 10 bases between them. The CDR3 DNA reads TGTGCCAGCAGCTCCCCAGGGCAGCCCCAGCATTTT. Its translation is CASSSPGQPQHF.

This chain connects TRBV7-2 to TRBJ1-1; 10 bases are shared with TRBD1. The CDR3 consists of 17 residues. Germline V gene lookup returns CDR1 SGHTA and CDR2 FQGNSA. Unmatched junction bases numbered 13, after V lost 5 bases and J lost 4 bases. The CDR3 nucleotides read TGTGCCAGCAGCCCGCACAGGGACAGGGGAACCCGCACTGAAGCTTTCTTT. The encoded protein is CASSPHRDRGTRTEAFF.

This chain joins TRBV5-1 and TRBJ2-3; 10 nucleotides line up with TRBD2. J gave up 2 bases and V 2 bases, and 8 bases lay outside the gene matches. The CDR3 runs 17 residues. Looked up from germline, CDR1 is SGHRS and CDR2 is YFSETQ. The CDR3 is CASSFGAGGRNTDTQYF. The CDR3 bases are TGCGCCAGCAGCTTTGGAGCGGGGGGGCGCAACACAGATACGCAGTATTTT.

The rearrangement links TRBV2 to TRBJ2-2, with 7 bases fitting TRBD1. Unmatched junction bases numbered 8, after V lost 6 bases and J lost 4 bases. The CDR3 runs to 15 residues. Germline CDR1 SNHLY, CDR2 FYNNEI. This CDR3 is CASSGDRAGTGELFF. CDR3 DNA sequence: TGTGCCAGCAGCGGTGACAGGGCGGGCACCGGGGAGCTGTTTTTT.

In this sample, this clone turned up once. The rearrangement joins TRBV18 to TRBJ2-3; D gene unclear. The length of the CDR3 is 14 residues. The V gene lost 2 bases and the J gene lost 0 bases, with 6 bases spanning the gap. CDR1 and CDR2 from the germline V gene are KGHSH and LQKENI. The CDR3 sequence: CASSPLTSTDTQYF. CDR3 nucleotides: TGTGCCAGCTCACCATTAACTAGCACAGATACGCAGTATTTT.

This chain uses TRBV12-5 with TRBJ2-1; TRBD2 agrees at 7 bases. The trim removed 11 bases at V and 3 bases at J, leaving 7 bases unmatched. Germline loops: CDR1 LGHNT, CDR2 FRNRAP. The CDR3 totals 13 residues. The CDR3 is CAGGGGDYNEQFF. CDR3 coding DNA: TGTGCTGGGGGGGGTGGGGACTACAATGAGCAGTTCTTC.

This rearrangement joins TRBV7-6 to TRBJ2-5, with 7 bases identical to TRBD1. With 6 bases clipped from V and 0 bases from J, the junction kept 4 bases outside the gene matches. The V gene's germline CDR1 is SGHVS and CDR2 FNYEAQ. The CDR3 totals 14 residues. CDR3: CASRPQGYQETQYF. In DNA, the CDR3 is TGTGCCAGCAGACCACAGGGGTACCAAGAGACCCAGTACTTC.

The rearrangement joins TRBV11-1 to TRBJ2-2, with TRBD1 matching 10 bases. The CDR3 is 16 residues long. Per germline, CDR1 SGHAT and CDR2 FQDESV (reference sequence). V gave up 3 bases and J gave up 7 bases; unmatched junction bases: 8. CDR3 in DNA: TGTGCCAGCAGCTTCGGGACAGGGGCAATGATCGGGGAGCTGTTTTTT. It translates to CASSFGTGAMIGELFF.

The chain has TRBV28 and TRBJ1-2, with 7 bases that match TRBD1. The J segment lost 2 bases and the V segment lost 6 bases, leaving 6 bases of the junction unmatched. This CDR3 is built from 14 residues. The germline V gene has CDR1 MDHEN and CDR2 SYDVKM. The CDR3 region is CASSSQGLNYGYTF. CDR3 DNA sequence: TGTGCCAGCAGCTCACAGGGGCTCAACTATGGCTACACCTTC.

This clone was found a few times. V gene TRBV4-1 combines with J gene TRBJ1-1, with D hard to call. The V end lost 4 bases, the J end lost 0 bases, and 12 bases lay between the germline ends. The CDR3 is made up of 15 amino acids. Germline CDR1 is MGHRA and CDR2 is YSYEKL. The CDR3 loop is CASSPGWRLNTEAFF. CDR3 DNA: TGCGCCAGCAGCCCGGGATGGCGTCTGAACACTGAAGCTTTCTTT.

J is TRBJ2-5 and V is TRBV6-6; weak D call: TRBD2 (5 bases). The CDR3 extends over 14 amino acids. Trimming left V 4 bases short and J 0 bases short, with 9 bases between. Germline V CDR1 and CDR2: MNHNY, SVGAGI (reference sequence). In DNA form, the CDR3 reads TGTGCCAGCAGTTTCGGGGTGTACCAAGAGACCCAGTACTTC. This sequence encodes CASSFGVYQETQYF.

This sequence joins TRBV2 and TRBJ1-2; weak D call: TRBD1 (6 bases). The CDR3 extends over 14 amino acids. CDR1 and CDR2 from the germline V gene are SNHLY and FYNNEI. Trimming left V 6 bases short and J 11 bases short, with 22 bases between. The CDR3 bases are TGTGCCAGCAGGGGGGGGGCCCCAGGATGGCTATACACCTTC. As protein: CASRGGAPGWLYTF.

The chain uses TRBV27 and TRBJ2-7, with TRBD1 matching 8 bases. The trim removed 5 bases at V and 5 bases at J, leaving 5 bases unmatched. The CDR3 runs 13 residues. Germline V gene lookup returns CDR1 MNHEY and CDR2 SMNVEV (reference sequence). The CDR3 reads CASSTDRGDEQYF. CDR3 bases: TGTGCCAGCAGTACCGACAGGGGAGACGAGCAGTACTTC.

The J gene is TRBJ2-6, the V gene TRBV4-1; 8 bases are shared with TRBD1. The germline CDR1 and CDR2 sequences are MGHRA and YSYEKL. V trimming: 2 bases; J trimming: 4 bases; junction bases outside the gene matches: 10. The CDR3 is made up of 18 amino acids. The CDR3 sequence: CASSQSEDRALGANVLTF. CDR3 in DNA: TGCGCCAGCAGCCAATCCGAGGACAGGGCCTTAGGGGCCAACGTCCTGACTTTC.

The J gene is TRBJ1-3, the V gene TRBV13, with TRBD1 identical over 8 bases. Per the germline V gene, CDR1 is PRHDT and CDR2 is FYEKMQ (reference sequence). J was trimmed by 1 base and V by 7 bases; bases with no gene match: 3. The CDR3 consists of 14 residues. In nucleotides, the CDR3 is TGTGCCAGCAACCACAGGGGGTCTGGAAACACCATATATTTT. Protein product: CASNHRGSGNTIYF.

The chain recombines TRBV7-3 with TRBJ2-7, with 8 bases that match TRBD1. Germline V CDR1 and CDR2: SGHTA, FQGTGA. V dropped 3 bases and J dropped 0; count of bases not matched to a gene: 4. This CDR3 comprises 15 residues. The CDR3 nucleotides read TGTGCCAGCAGCTTGACGACAGGGGTCTCCTACGAGCAGTACTTC. Protein product: CASSLTTGVSYEQYF.

The genes are TRBV4-3 and TRBJ2-2, with D possibly TRBD2 on 6 matching bases. Germline CDR1 and CDR2: LGHNA and YSLEER. The CDR3 covers 15 residues. V lost 3 bases and J lost 5, with 13 bases in between. The chain's CDR3 is CASSQEGAGTGELFF. DNA for the CDR3: TGCGCCAGCAGCCAGGAAGGGGCGGGGACCGGGGAGCTGTTTTTT.

The chain carries TRBV6-1 and TRBJ2-3; 16 nucleotides line up with TRBD2. The CDR3 runs 18 residues. Germline V gene sequence: CDR1 MNHNS, CDR2 SASEGT. Losses at the gene ends were 3 bases for V and 5 bases for J; bases not matched to a gene: 8. The CDR3 region is CASSDKGLAGGPQDTQYF. DNA of the CDR3: TGTGCCAGCAGTGACAAGGGACTAGCGGGGGGGCCGCAAGATACGCAGTATTTT.